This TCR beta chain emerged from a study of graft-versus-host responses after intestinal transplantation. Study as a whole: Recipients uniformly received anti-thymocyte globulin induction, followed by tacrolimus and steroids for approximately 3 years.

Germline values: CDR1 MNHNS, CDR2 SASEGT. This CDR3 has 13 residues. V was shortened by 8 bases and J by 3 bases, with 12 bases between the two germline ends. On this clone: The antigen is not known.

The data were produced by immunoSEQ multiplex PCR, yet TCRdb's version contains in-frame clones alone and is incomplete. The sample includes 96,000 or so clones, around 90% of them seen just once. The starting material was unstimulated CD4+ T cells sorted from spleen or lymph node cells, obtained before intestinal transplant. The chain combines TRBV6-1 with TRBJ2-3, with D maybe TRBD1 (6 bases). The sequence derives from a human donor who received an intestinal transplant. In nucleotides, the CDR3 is TGTGCCAGCTCTGGACAGAAGACAGATACGCAGTATTTT. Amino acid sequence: CASSGQKTDTQYF.